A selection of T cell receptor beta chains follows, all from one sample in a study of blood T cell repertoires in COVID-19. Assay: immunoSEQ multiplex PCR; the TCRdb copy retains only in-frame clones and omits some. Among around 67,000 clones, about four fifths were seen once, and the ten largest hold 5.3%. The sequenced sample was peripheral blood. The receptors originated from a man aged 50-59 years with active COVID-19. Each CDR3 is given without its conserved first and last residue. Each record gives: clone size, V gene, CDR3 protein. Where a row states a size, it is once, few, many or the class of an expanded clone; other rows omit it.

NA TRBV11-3 ANSSNTEAF
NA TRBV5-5 ASSLAPTGSVQETQY
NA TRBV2 ASSEDRVHSGNTIY
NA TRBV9 ASSPSGGTQY
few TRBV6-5 ASSFRQGYKNIQY
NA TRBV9 ASSPTTSDTQY
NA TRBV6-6 ASGGGSLGYT
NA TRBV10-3 AISEEGARGHFYGYT
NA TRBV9 ASSANRAWGNTIY
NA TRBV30 AWTPSGELF
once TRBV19 ASTDREGGSYEQY
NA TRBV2 ASRTSGYEQY
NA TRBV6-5 ASSYVLAGGPGELF
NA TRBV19 ASKTTSGPSDTQY
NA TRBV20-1 SAGGGTSTDTQY
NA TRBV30 AWSVLTEAF
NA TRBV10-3 AISEVGGSGHEQY
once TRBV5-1 ASSLDAGGPDDTQY
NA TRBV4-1 ASSPIPRDLRGDEQF
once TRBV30 AWGFLDSDNSPLH
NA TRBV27 ASSFSPGGNYEQY
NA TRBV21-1 ASRKIGPSGVRY
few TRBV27 ASKVRGSNEQY
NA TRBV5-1 ASSTTGSAGNTIY
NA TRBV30 AWGRGLTYTGELF
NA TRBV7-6 ASSLGTVSYEQY
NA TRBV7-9 ASSRGGIGYGYT